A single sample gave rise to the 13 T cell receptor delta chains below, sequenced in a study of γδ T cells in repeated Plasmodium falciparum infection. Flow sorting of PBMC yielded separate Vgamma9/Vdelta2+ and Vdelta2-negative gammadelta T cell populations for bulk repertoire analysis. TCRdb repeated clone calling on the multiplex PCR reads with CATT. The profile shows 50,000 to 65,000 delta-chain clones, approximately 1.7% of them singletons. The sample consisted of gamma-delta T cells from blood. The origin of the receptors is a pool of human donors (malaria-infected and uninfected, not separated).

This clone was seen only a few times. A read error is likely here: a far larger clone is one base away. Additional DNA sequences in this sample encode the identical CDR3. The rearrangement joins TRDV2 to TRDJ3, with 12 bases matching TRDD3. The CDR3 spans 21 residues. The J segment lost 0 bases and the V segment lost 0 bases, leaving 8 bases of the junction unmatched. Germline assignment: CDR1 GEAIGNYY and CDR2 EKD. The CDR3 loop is CACDTLLGDTHSSWDTRQMFF. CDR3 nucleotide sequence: TGTGCCTGTGACACCCTACTGGGGGATACCCATTCCTCCTGGGACACCCGACAGATGTTTTTC.

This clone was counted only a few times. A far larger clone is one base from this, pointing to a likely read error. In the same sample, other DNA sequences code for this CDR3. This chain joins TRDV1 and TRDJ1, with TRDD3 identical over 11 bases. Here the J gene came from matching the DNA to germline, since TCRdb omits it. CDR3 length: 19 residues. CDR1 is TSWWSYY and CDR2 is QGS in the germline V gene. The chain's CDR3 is CALGGKLGGYDMYTDKLIF. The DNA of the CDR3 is TGTGCTCTTGGGGGCAAACTTGGGGGATACGATATGTACACTGATAAACTCATCTTT.

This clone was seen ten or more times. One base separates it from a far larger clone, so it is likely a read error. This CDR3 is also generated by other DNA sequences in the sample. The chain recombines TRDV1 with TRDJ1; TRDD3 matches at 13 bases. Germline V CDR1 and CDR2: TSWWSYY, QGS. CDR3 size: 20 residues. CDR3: CALGEPYPNLYWGIRDKLIF. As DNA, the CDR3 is TGTGCTCTTGGGGAACCCTACCCAAACCTCTACTGGGGGATACGAGATAAGCTCATCTTT.

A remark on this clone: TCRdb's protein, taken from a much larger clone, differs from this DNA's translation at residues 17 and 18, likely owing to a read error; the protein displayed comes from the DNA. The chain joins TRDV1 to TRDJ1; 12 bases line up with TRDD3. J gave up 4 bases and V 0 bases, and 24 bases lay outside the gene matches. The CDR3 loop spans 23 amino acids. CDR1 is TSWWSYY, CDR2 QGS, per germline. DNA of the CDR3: TGTGCTCTTGGGGAACTGGGGCCTTCCTACGACTGGGGGATACAAGGGAGCATCGATAAACTCATCTTT. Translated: CALGELGPSYDWGIQGSIDKLIF.

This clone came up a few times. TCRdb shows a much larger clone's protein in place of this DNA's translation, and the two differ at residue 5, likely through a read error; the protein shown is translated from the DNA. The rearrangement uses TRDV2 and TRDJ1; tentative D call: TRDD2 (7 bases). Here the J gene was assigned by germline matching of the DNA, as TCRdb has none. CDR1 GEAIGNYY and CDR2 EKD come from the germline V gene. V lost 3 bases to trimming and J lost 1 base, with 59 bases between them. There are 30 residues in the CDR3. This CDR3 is CACDAPRSIPTGVWGSPVLALSYPTDKLIF. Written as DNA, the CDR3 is TGTGCCTGTGACGCCCCTCGTAGTATTCCTACTGGAGTCTGGGGATCCCCCGTATTGGCCCTCTCATATCCCACCGATAAACTCATCTTT.

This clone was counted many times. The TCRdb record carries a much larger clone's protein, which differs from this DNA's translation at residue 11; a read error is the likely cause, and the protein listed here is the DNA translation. The CDR3 DNA is TGTGCTCTTGGGGATCATTCCTACAGGGGGCCGGAGTACACCGATAAACTCATCTTT. Translating it yields CALGDHSYRGPEYTDKLIF. The J gene is TRDJ1, the V gene TRDV1; TRDD2 matches at 7 bases. CDR3 length: 19 residues. Germline V CDR1 and CDR2: TSWWSYY, QGS. The J segment lost 0 bases and the V segment lost 3 bases, leaving 16 bases of the junction unmatched.

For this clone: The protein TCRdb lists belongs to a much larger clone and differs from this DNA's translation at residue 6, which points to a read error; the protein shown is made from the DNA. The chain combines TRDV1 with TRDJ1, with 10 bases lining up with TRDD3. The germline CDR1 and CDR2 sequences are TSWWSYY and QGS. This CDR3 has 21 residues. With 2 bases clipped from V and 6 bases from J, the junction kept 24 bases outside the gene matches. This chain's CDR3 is CALGEERRCSGGYEGTYKLIF. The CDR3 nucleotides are TGTGCTCTTGGGGAAGAACGGCGTTGTTCTGGGGGATATGAAGGAACTTATAAACTCATCTTT.

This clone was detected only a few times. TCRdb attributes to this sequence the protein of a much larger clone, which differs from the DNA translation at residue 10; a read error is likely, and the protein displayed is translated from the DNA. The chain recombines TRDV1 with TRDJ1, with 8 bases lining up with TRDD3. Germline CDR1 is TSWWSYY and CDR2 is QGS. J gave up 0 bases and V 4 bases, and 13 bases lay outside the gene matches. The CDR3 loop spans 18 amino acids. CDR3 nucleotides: TGTGCTCTTGGGGGGAGAGGGTGGGGGATGACAAACACCGATAAACTCATCTTT. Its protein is CALGGRGWGMTNTDKLIF.

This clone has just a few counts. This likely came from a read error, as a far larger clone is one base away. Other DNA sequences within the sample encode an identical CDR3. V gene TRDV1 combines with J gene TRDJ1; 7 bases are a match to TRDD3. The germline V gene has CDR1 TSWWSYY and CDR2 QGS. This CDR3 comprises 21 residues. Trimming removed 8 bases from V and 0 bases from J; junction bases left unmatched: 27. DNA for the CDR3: TGTGCTCTTTGGGCGGTACCAATACGACGTACTGGGGCCAAGTACACCGATAAACTCATCTTT. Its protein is CALWAVPIRRTGAKYTDKLIF.

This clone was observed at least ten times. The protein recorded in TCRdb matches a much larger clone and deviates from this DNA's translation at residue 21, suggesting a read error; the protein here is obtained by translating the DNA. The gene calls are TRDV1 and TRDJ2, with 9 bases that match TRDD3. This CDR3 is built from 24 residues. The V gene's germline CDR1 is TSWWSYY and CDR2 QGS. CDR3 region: CALGELPHELTNRGIQKLTARLFF. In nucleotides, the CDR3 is TGTGCTCTTGGGGAACTTCCTCATGAACTTACCAACCGGGGGATACAAAAGTTGACAGCACGACTCTTCTTT.

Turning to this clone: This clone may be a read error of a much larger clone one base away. The CDR3 nucleotides read TGTGCTCTTGGGGAACAAGCACCCCGGCGGTACTGGGTGATAGGCACCGATAAACTCACCTTT. Its protein product is CALGEQAPRRYWVIGTDKLTF. The chain joins TRDV1 to TRDJ1; maybe TRDD3 (6 bases). The CDR3 is made up of 21 amino acids. Germline V lookup: CDR1 TSWWSYY, CDR2 QGS.

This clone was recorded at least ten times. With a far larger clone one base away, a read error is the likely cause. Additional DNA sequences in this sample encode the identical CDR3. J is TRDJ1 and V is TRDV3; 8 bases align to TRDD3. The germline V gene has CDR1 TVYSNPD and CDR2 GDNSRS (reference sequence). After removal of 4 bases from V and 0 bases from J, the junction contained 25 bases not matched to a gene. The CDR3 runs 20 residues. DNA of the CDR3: TGTGCCTCCTTTGGCCCCGATAGTACTGGGGGGAGATTCTACACCGATAAACTCATCTTT. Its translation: CASFGPDSTGGRFYTDKLIF.

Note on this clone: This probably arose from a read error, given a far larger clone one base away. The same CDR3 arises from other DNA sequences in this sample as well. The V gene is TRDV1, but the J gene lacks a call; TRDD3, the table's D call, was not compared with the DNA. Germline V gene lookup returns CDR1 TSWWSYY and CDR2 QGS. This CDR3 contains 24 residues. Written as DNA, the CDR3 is TGTGCTCTTGGGGAACCTCAAGCCTTCTCTAAGAAATGGGGGATACTATACGCAATTGGACCCCTGATCTTC. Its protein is CALGEPQAFSKKWGILYAIGPLIF.